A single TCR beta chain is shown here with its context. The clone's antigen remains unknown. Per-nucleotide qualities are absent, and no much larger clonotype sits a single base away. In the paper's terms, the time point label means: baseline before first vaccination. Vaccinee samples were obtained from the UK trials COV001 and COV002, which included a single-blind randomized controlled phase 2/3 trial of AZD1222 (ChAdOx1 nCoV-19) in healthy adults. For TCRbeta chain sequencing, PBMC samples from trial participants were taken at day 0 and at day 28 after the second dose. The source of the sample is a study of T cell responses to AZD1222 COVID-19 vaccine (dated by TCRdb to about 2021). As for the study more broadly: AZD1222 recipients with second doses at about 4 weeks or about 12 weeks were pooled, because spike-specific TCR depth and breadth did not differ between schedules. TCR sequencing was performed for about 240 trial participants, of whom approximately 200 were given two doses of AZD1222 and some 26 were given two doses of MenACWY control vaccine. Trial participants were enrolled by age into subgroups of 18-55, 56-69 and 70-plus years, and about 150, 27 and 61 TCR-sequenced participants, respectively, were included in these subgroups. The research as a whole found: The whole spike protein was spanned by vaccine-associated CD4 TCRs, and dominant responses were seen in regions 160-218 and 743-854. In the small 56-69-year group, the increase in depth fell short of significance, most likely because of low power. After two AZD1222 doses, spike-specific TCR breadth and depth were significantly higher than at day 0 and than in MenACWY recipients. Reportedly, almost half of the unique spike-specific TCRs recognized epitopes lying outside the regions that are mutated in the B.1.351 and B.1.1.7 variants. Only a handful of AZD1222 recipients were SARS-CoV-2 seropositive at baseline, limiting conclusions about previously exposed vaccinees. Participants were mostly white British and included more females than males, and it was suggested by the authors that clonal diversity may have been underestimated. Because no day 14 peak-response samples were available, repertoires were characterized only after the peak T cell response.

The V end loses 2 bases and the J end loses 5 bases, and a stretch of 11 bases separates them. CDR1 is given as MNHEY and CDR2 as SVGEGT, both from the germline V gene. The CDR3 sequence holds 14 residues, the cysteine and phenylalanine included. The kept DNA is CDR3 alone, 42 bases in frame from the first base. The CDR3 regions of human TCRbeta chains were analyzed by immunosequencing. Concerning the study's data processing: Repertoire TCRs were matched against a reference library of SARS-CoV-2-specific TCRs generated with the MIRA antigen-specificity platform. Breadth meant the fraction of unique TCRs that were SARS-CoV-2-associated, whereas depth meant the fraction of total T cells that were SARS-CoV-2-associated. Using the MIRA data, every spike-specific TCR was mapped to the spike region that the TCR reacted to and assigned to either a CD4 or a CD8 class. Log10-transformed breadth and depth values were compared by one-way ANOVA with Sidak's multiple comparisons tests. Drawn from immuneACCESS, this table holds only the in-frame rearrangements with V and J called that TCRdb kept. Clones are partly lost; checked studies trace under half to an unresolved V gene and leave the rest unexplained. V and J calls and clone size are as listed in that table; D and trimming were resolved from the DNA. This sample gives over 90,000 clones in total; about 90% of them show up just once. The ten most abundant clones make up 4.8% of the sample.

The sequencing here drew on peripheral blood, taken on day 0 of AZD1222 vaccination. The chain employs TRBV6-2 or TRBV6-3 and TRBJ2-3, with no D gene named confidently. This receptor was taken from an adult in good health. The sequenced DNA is TGTGCCAGCAGTTACCTGTCATTGGAAGATACGCAGTATTTT. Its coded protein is CASSYLSLEDTQYF.